A selection of T cell receptor beta chains follows, all from one sample in a study of T-cell reconstitution after alpha-beta-depleted transplantation in children. TCRdb reanalysed the PCR reads using MiXCR and keeps one entry per CDR3 protein. The sample holds around 800,000 distinct CDR3 sequences, approximately 15% seen once. Sample: PBMCs, mostly from graft donor cells, taken 360 days after TCRalphabeta/CD19-depleted stem cell transplant. The receptor set was obtained from a male patient under 18 who had a stem cell transplant for acute lymphoblastic leukemia, so the T cells may come from the graft donor. The CDR3 runs from the conserved cysteine through the conserved F or W. The D gene is left open where the match is weak. Clone size is not always given. Where it is, it says once, few, many or a class for expanded clones.

TRBV24-1	TRBJ2-7	NA	few	TGTGCCACCAGTGATCGCCCCCCCTACGAGCAGTACTTC	CATSDRPPYEQYF
TRBV2	TRBJ2-7	TRBD2	NA	TGTGCCAGCAGTGAATACGCGACTAGCGGGAACGAGCAGTACTTC	CASSEYATSGNEQYF
TRBV29-1	TRBJ1-1	NA	NA	TGCAGCGCCTCTCGAGATATTGAAGCTTTCTTT	CSASRDIEAFF
TRBV7-2	TRBJ2-3	TRBD2	many	TGTGCCAGCAGCTGGACTAGGACAGATACGCAGTATTTT	CASSWTRTDTQYF
TRBV4-1	TRBJ2-1	NA	NA	TGCGCCAGCAGCCAAGATTTGGGTGGATACGTAACAGGGCCATACAATGAGCAGTTCTTC	CASSQDLGGYVTGPYNEQFF
TRBV7-6	TRBJ2-1	NA	NA	TGTGCCAGCAGTTTGAGTGGCGGGGGCTTGTACAATGAGCAGTTCTTC	CASSLSGGGLYNEQFF
TRBV7-8	TRBJ2-1	NA	NA	TGTGCCAGCAGTCCCCTCCGCGGGGTGGGGGATGAGCAGTTCTTC	CASSPLRGVGDEQFF
TRBV7-9	TRBJ1-1	NA	many	TGTGCCAGCAGCTTAGGTGCGCTCGTTGAAGCTTTCTTT	CASSLGALVEAFF
TRBV12-3/TRBV12-4	TRBJ2-2	TRBD2	NA	TGTGCCAGCAGGAGGACTAGTCGGACCGGGGAGCTGTTTTTT	CASRRTSRTGELFF
TRBV5-1	TRBJ2-1	TRBD2	many	TGCGCCAGCACATCGGGACTAGCGTATTACAATGAGCAGTTCTTC	CASTSGLAYYNEQFF
TRBV19	TRBJ2-2	TRBD1	NA	TGTGCCAGTTATATGAGGGACAGGGGCACCGGGGAGCTGTTTTTT	CASYMRDRGTGELFF
TRBV27	TRBJ2-7	NA	few	TGTGCCAGCAGTTTAGCGTCTGCGGCCTACGAGCAGTACTTC	CASSLASAAYEQYF
TRBV5-5	TRBJ2-3	NA	NA	TGTGCCAGCAGCTTGTGGCAGGGTGACACAGATACGCAGTATTTT	CASSLWQGDTDTQYF
TRBV20-1	TRBJ1-5	NA	few	TGCAGTGCCCTGGGGGGGCAGCATGGCCAGCCCCAGCATTTT	CSALGGQHGQPQHF
TRBV6-1	TRBJ1-1	NA	NA	TGTGCCAGCAGGGATCAGGGGCGCGTGAACACTGAAGCTTTCTTT	CASRDQGRVNTEAFF
TRBV20-1	TRBJ2-7	TRBD1	few	TGCAGTGCTAGGGGTCTCGGGACAGGGGATTACGAGCAGTACTTC	CSARGLGTGDYEQYF
TRBV7-7	TRBJ2-7	TRBD2	few	TGTGCCAGCAGCGCGGGTAGCGGGAGTCTCTACGAGCAGTACTTC	CASSAGSGSLYEQYF
TRBV5-5	TRBJ2-1	TRBD2	NA	TGTGCCAGCAGCTTCTTCGCGGGAGCGGGGAATGAGCAGTTCTTC	CASSFFAGAGNEQFF
TRBV12-3/TRBV12-4	TRBJ2-1	NA	many	TGTGCCAGCAGTCATGGTTCGGTAAATGAGCAGTTCTTC	CASSHGSVNEQFF
TRBV13	TRBJ2-1	NA	NA	TGTGCCAGCAGCAAGGACGGAAGCTCCTACAATGAGCAGTTCTTC	CASSKDGSSYNEQFF
TRBV13	TRBJ2-4	TRBD2	NA	TGTGCCAGCAGCCCCGCGGGAGATTCCAAAAACATTCAGTACTTC	CASSPAGDSKNIQYF
TRBV7-9	TRBJ1-6	NA	few	TGTGCCAGCAGCTTAGCCCAGAATTCACCCCTCCACTTT	CASSLAQNSPLHF
TRBV10-3	TRBJ2-3	NA	few	TGTGCCATCAGTGAAGAGCGGTCCTTCACAGATACGCAGTATTTT	CAISEERSFTDTQYF
TRBV29-1	TRBJ2-1	TRBD2	few	TGCAGCGTGGGGGGACTAGCGGGAACTGGTGAGCAGTTCTTC	CSVGGLAGTGEQFF
TRBV3-1	TRBJ2-5	TRBD2	NA	TGTGCCAGCAGCCGCTTCCCGGGAGGAGAGACCCAGTACTTC	CASSRFPGGETQYF
TRBV5-1	TRBJ2-7	TRBD1	NA	TGCGCCAGCAGCGGGCCAGGGGGTACCTACTACGAGCAGTACTTC	CASSGPGGTYYEQYF
TRBV25-1	TRBJ1-5	TRBD1	few	TGTGCCAGCAGGTCCACAGGGGATGTTCAGCCCCAGCATTTT	CASRSTGDVQPQHF
TRBV7-9	TRBJ2-2	TRBD2	NA	TGTGCCAGCAGTCCTACCTGGCGGGAGAAGGTCACCGGGGAGCTGTTTTTT	CASSPTWREKVTGELFF
TRBV7-3	TRBJ2-2	NA	few	TGTGCCAGCAGCCCGCTTATCGGGGGGAACACCGGGGAGCTGTTTTTT	CASSPLIGGNTGELFF
TRBV7-9	TRBJ2-1	TRBD2	NA	TGTGCCAGCAGTAGCGGGAAGGCTCACTACAATGAGCAGTTCTTC	CASSSGKAHYNEQFF
TRBV13	TRBJ1-3	TRBD1	NA	TGTGCCAGCAGCAAGACAGGGGGAAACACCATATATTTT	CASSKTGGNTIYF
TRBV11-1	TRBJ2-6	NA	NA	TGTGCCAGCAGCTTCCGGGACATTCCAACGTTTAAGCCTGGGGCCAACGTCCTGACTTTC	CASSFRDIPTFKPGANVLTF
TRBV14	TRBJ2-7	NA	once	TGTGCCAGCAGCCAACCCTGTCGAGGTTATTCCTACGAGCAGTACTTC	CASSQPCRGYSYEQYF
TRBV3-1	TRBJ2-1	NA	NA	TGTGCCAGCAGCCATCAACCCCGGGGGCGCGATGAGCAGTTCTTC	CASSHQPRGRDEQFF
TRBV12-3/TRBV12-4	TRBJ2-7	NA	few	TGTGCCAGCCAGAACGGCTACGAGCAGTACTTC	CASQNGYEQYF
TRBV29-1	TRBJ1-1	NA	few	TGCAGCGTTGCGGGGAGGAGGGGCCTGAACACTGAAGCTTTCTTT	CSVAGRRGLNTEAFF
TRBV12-3/TRBV12-4	TRBJ2-2	TRBD1	NA	TGTGCCAGCAGATCTTCTACAGGGGGCGAAAACACCGGGGAGCTGTTTTTT	CASRSSTGGENTGELFF
TRBV6-1	TRBJ2-1	TRBD2	NA	TGTGCCAGCAGATCCCCGATTAGCGGGCTATACAATGAGCAGTTCTTC	CASRSPISGLYNEQFF
TRBV24-1	TRBJ2-7	TRBD2	few	TGTGCCACCAGTGGAGGGGTAGCGGGGAACTACGAGCAGTACTTC	CATSGGVAGNYEQYF
TRBV3-1	TRBJ2-7	NA	NA	TGTGCCAGCACCCAAACGGGACTGGGCGAGCAGTACTTC	CASTQTGLGEQYF
TRBV20-1	TRBJ1-1	TRBD1	many	TGCAGTGCTTTCTCCACAGGGGGCTCTGAAGCTTTCTTT	CSAFSTGGSEAFF
TRBV6-1	TRBJ2-7	NA	few	TGTGCCAGCACCCCCTCTAAGTGGGAGAGCTTCTCAAGCTCCTACGAGCAGTACTTC	CASTPSKWESFSSSYEQYF
TRBV29-1	TRBJ1-1	NA	NA	TGCAGCGTTTTGGGCAGGGGTGAAGCTTTCTTT	CSVLGRGEAFF
TRBV11-2	TRBJ2-5	NA	NA	TGTGCCAGCAGCTTAGCTGGGGCAGGGGAAGAGACCCAGTACTTC	CASSLAGAGEETQYF
TRBV12-3/TRBV12-4	TRBJ2-7	NA	NA	TGTGCCAGCAAAGCGGGCGGGTACGAGCAGTACTTC	CASKAGGYEQYF
TRBV20-1	TRBJ2-2	NA	once	TGCAGTGCTAGAGATGCAGGGCGAAAGGTTGGGGTTGGTTTGGGGGAGCTGTTTTTT	CSARDAGRKVGVGLGELFF
TRBV20-1	TRBJ2-7	NA	NA	TGCAGTGCTAGAAGTAAGGAGCGTCGGGAGCAGTACTTC	CSARSKERREQYF
TRBV20-1	TRBJ2-7	NA	NA	TGCAGTGCTGCCACAGGGTATGGGGCCTACGAGCAGTACTTC	CSAATGYGAYEQYF
TRBV4-1	TRBJ1-2	NA	few	TGCGCCAGCAGCCAAGATCCGAGGTTGGGCTATGGCTACACCTTC	CASSQDPRLGYGYTF
TRBV3-1	TRBJ2-3	TRBD1	few	TGTGCCAGCAGCCGGGGGACAGGGTCTTTTGATACGCAGTATTTT	CASSRGTGSFDTQYF
TRBV30	TRBJ2-1	NA	NA	TGTGCCTGGAGTGTAGGGGATTTAGGTGAGCAGTTCTTC	CAWSVGDLGEQFF
TRBV20-1	TRBJ2-7	NA	few	TGCAGTGCTAGCCGGGACCTAGTCTACGAGCAGTACTTC	CSASRDLVYEQYF
TRBV6-5	TRBJ2-7	TRBD1	NA	TGTGCCAGCAGTTATTCGACAGGGCAAGGGGAGCAGTACTTC	CASSYSTGQGEQYF
TRBV6-5	TRBJ1-3	TRBD1	many	TGTGCCAGCAGTTACTCGAGGGACAGACCAAACACCATATATTTT	CASSYSRDRPNTIYF
TRBV12-3/TRBV12-4	TRBJ2-7	TRBD1	NA	TGTGCCAGCAGTCCCACAGGGGGCTTCCCCTACGAGCAGTACTTC	CASSPTGGFPYEQYF
TRBV11-2	TRBJ1-4	NA	few	TGTGCCAGCAGCCATCAGGGGTTACGGGAAAAACTGTTTTTT	CASSHQGLREKLFF
TRBV12-3/TRBV12-4	TRBJ2-1	TRBD2	NA	TGTGCCAGCAGTTCCCGACTAGCGGGAGGGCCCAATGAGCAGTTCTTC	CASSSRLAGGPNEQFF
TRBV27	TRBJ2-2	TRBD1	NA	TGTGCCAGCAGTTCAGCGGGCAGGGGGCCCGGGGAGCTGTTTTTT	CASSSAGRGPGELFF
TRBV15	TRBJ2-1	TRBD2	few	TGTGCCACCAGCAGAGGACTAGCGGGAAGTGATGAGCAGTTCTTC	CATSRGLAGSDEQFF